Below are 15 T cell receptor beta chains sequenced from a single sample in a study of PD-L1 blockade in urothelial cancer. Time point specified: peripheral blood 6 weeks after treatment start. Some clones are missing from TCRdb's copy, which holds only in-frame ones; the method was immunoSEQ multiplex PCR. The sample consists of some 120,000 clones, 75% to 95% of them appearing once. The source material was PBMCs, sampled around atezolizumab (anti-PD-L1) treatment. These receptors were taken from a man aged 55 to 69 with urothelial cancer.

The CDR3 is CASSPGQGGTYEQYF. DNA of the CDR3: TGTGCCAGCTCACCGGGACAGGGGGGGACCTACGAGCAGTACTTC. The chain links TRBV18 to TRBJ2-7; the match to TRBD1 covers 11 bases. The CDR3 contains 15 residues. The junction had 3 bases not matched to a gene; V was cut back by 3 bases and J by 2 bases. CDR1 is KGHSH and CDR2 is LQKENI in the germline V gene.

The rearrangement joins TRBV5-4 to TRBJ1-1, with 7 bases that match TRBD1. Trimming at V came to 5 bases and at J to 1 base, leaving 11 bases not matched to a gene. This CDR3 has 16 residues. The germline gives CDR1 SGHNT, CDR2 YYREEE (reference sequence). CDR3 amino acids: CASRPVEGAKNTEAFF. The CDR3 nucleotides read TGTGCCAGCAGGCCTGTGGAGGGGGCAAAGAACACTGAAGCTTTCTTT.

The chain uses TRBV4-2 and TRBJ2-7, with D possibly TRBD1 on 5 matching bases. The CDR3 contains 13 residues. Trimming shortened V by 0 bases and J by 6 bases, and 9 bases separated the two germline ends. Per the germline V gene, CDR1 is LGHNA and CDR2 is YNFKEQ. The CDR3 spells CASSQEGRAEQYF. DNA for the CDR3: TGTGCCAGCAGCCAAGAGGGCAGGGCCGAGCAGTACTTC.

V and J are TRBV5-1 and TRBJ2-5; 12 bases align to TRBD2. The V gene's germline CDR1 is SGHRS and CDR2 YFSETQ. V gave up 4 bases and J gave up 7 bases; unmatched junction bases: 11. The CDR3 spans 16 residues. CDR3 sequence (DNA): TGCGCCAGCAGCGCTAGCGGGGGGGCCTCCGTAGGGACCCAGTACTTC. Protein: CASSASGGASVGTQYF.

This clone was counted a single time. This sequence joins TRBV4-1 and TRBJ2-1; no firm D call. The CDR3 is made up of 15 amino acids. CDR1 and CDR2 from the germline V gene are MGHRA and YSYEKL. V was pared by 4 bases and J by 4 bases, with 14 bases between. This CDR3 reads CASSPSPMRYNEQFF. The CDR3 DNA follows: TGCGCCAGCAGCCCGTCTCCCATGCGGTACAATGAGCAGTTCTTC.

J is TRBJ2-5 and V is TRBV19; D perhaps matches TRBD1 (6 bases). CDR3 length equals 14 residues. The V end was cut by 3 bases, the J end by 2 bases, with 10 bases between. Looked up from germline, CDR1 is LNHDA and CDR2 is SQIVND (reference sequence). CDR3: CASSINTGQETQYF. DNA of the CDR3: TGTGCCAGTAGTATTAACACAGGGCAAGAGACCCAGTACTTC.

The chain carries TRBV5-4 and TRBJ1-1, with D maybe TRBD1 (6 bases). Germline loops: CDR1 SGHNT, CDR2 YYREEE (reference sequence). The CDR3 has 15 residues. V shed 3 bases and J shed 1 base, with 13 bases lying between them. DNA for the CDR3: TGTGCCAGCAGCTCAGTAAAACAGGGGAACACTGAAGCTTTCTTT. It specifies CASSSVKQGNTEAFF. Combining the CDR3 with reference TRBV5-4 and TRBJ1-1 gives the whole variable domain ETGVTQSPTHLIKTRGQQVTLRCSSQSGHNTVSWYQQALGQGPQFIFQYYREEENGRGNFPPRFSGLQFPNYSSELNVNALELDDSALYLCASSSVKQGNTEAFFGQGTRLTVV.

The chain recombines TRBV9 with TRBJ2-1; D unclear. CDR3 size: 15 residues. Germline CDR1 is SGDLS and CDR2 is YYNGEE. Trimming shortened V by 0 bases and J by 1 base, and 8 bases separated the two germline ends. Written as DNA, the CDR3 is TGTGCCAGCAGCGTAGCACTACCTTCCTACAATGAGCAGTTCTTC. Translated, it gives CASSVALPSYNEQFF.

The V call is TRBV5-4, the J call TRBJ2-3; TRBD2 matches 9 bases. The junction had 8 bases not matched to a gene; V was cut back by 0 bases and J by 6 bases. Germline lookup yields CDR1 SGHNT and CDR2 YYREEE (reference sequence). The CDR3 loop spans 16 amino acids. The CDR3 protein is CASSLVAGGGPDTQYF. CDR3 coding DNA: TGTGCCAGCAGCTTGGTGGCGGGAGGGGGCCCGGATACGCAGTATTTT.

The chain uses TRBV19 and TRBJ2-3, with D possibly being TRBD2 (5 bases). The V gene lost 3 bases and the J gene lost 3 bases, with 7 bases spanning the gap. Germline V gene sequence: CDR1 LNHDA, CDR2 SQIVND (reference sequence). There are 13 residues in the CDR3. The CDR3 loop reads CASSMEETDTQYF. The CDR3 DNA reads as TGTGCCAGTAGTATGGAGGAGACAGATACGCAGTATTTT.

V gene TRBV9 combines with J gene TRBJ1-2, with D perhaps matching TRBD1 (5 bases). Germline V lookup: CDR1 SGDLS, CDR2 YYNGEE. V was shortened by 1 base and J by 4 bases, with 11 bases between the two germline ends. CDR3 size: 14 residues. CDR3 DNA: TGTGCCAGCAGCGTACTCTCACAGGCCTATGGCTACACCTTC. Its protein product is CASSVLSQAYGYTF.

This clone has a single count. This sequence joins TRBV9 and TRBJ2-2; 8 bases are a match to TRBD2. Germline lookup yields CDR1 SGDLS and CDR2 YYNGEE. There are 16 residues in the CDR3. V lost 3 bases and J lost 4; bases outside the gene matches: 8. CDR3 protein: CASSAQGLGVTGELFF. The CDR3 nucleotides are TGTGCCAGCAGCGCGCAGGGACTAGGGGTCACCGGGGAGCTGTTTTTT.

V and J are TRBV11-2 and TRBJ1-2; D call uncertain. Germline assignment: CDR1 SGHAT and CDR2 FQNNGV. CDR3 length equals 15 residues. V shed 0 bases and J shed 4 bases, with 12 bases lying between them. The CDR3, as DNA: TGTGCCAGCAGCTTAGATCGGGAGGATCCCTATGGCTACACCTTC. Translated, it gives CASSLDREDPYGYTF. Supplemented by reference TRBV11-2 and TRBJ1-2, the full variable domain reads EAGVAQSPRYKIIEKRQSVAFWCNPISGHATLYWYQQILGQGPKLLIQFQNNGVVDDSQLPKDRFSAERLKGVDSTLKIQPAKLEDSAVYLCASSLDREDPYGYTFGSGTRLTVV.

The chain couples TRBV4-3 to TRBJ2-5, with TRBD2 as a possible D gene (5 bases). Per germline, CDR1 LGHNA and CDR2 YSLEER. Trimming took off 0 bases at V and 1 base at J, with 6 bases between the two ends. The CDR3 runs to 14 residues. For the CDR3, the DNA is TGCGCCAGCAGCCAAGAGAGCGGCCAAGAGACCCAGTACTTC. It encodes CASSQESGQETQYF.

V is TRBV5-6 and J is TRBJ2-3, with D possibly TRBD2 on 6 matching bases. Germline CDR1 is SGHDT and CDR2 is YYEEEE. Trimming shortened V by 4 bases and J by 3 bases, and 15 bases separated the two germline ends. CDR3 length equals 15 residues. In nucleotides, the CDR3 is TGTGCCAGCAGCACACGGGGGTGGGGTACAGATACGCAGTATTTT. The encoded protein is CASSTRGWGTDTQYF.